This TCR beta chain was sequenced in a study of blood T cells in healthy people across ages. General study points: Researchers judged that diversity estimates from one million T cells fell short of true values.

A second about 7 to 11 cycle PCR used barcoded and J-beta primers. TCRdb re-derived calls from the 5' RACE reads in MiXCR, one entry per CDR3 protein. The data contain around 780,000 distinct CDR3 sequences, about 61% of them singletons. The sample holds a few counts of this clonotype. Antigen specificity is unknown. The CDR3 totals 14 residues. CDR1 and CDR2 from the germline V gene are SQVTM and ANQGSEA. V gave up 3 bases and J gave up 3 bases; unmatched junction bases: 4. Isolation yielded PBMCs, at least 7 million per sample, in every case. Extraction yielded at least 5.5 micrograms of total RNA per sample.

The receptor's source is a man aged 40-49 years in good health. The rearrangement joins TRBV29-1 to TRBJ2-1, with 8 nucleotides matching TRBD2. Sequencing was performed on blood. The CDR3 DNA sequence: TGCAGCGTTGAGTCCGGGACTAGCTACAATGAGCAGTTCTTC. It codes for CSVESGTSYNEQFF.